This T cell receptor (beta chain) was documented in a study of blood T cell repertoires in COVID-19 (dated by TCRdb to 2020 to 2021). The study in broad terms: Samples covering the acute and convalescent phases of COVID-19 were provided by collaborators in the United States, Italy and Spain. The material from the prospective study consisted of cDNA or gDNA derived from T cells, B-cell-depleted T cells, or PBMCs. Deeply sampled blood TCRbeta repertoires from subjects exposed to, actively infected with, or recovered from COVID-19 were included in the dataset. Where available, HLA class I and class II types were obtained from metadata supplied by the sample provider rather than from assay-based typing. The samples were drawn from two sources: the first 160 participants of the ongoing ImmuneRACE study, and some 1,300 subjects contributed by 6 global collaborators. The sample metadata nearly always contained a de-identified subject ID, COVID-19 status, age in years and sex. The repertoires were released in a freely available public database intended as a resource for research on the immune response to SARS-CoV-2. The paper as a whole reports these results and caveats: The amount of clinical and demographic metadata varied by source and participant and was provided uncurated.

As to this clone: Its specific antigen is unknown. No quality values exist for individual bases; no much larger clone is one base distant.

The immunoSEQ Assay, a bias-controlled multiplex PCR, was used to amplify TCRbeta CDR3 regions from genomic DNA. The study's processing was this. The number of nucleated cells in each sample was estimated from the amplification of reference gene primers within the assay. Sequence reads were collapsed and filtered to measure the absolute abundance of every unique TCRbeta CDR3 rearrangement. For each sample, productive Simpson clonality was calculated as the square root of Simpson's diversity index across productive rearrangements. Imported from immuneACCESS, the table was reduced by TCRdb to in-frame sequences with V and J called. These copies leave out some clones; in studies compared against another copy, an unresolved V gene accounts for under half, and the cause of the remainder is not known. Clone size and V and J calls were adopted from that table, with D and trimming inferred from the DNA. In this sample the table shows some 150,000 clones, approximately 86% of which occur a single time. The ten largest clones take up roughly 3.4% of the sample.

The collaborating institutions used their own protocols to collect whole blood in K2EDTA tubes. Collaborator samples were shipped for TCRbeta analysis as frozen whole blood, isolated PBMCs, or DNA extracted from either sample type. This receptor was identified in a man in his sixties or seventies with acute or convalescent COVID-19. Specimen: peripheral blood.

In nucleotide form, the sequence is TGTGCCAGCAGCAACGGGACTAGCGGAAGGAAAATTCAGAACACCGGGGAGCTGTTTTTT. This is translated as CASSNGTSGRKIQNTGELFF. The chain is encoded by TRBV21-1 joined to TRBJ2-2; the listed D gene, TRBD2, was not tested against the DNA. TRBV21-1 is a pseudogene locus. The cysteine opens and the phenylalanine closes a CDR3 of 20 amino acids. Only the CDR3 DNA stays, 60 bases, in frame from base 1.